This TCR beta chain was sequenced for a study of CD4 T cells in relation to SARS-CoV-2 and coronaviruses. This CDR3 has 13 residues. V was clipped by 5 bases and J by 7 bases; unmatched bases: 6. Germline V gene lookup returns CDR1 SGHTA and CDR2 FQGTGA. To note about this clone: As yet, its antigen is unknown.

Profiling relied on immunoSEQ multiplex PCR, and the TCRdb table lists in-frame clones only, not all of them. The top ten clones hold over 2.5% of a sample with tens of thousands of clones, around 80% of them seen once. The source material was memory CD4+ T cells from PBMCs, cultured in vitro. V usage is TRBV7-3 and J usage is TRBJ1-1; TRBD1 agrees at 8 bases. This clonotype was obtained from an adult with COVID-19. CDR3 DNA: TGTGCCAGCAGCGGACAGGGAGGAGGTGAAGCTTTCTTT. Its translation: CASSGQGGGEAFF.